Described below is a single T cell receptor beta chain sequence and its context. The data belong to a study of blood T cell repertoires in COVID-19. Study overall: Material from acute and convalescent COVID-19 was sourced from the United States, Italy and Spain.

The CDR3 has 15 residues. V was clipped by 4 bases and J by 6 bases; unmatched bases: 6. The germline CDR1 and CDR2 sequences are SEHNR and FQNEAQ (reference sequence). Measured with immunoSEQ multiplex PCR; TCRdb has only the in-frame clones, and not every one. The top ten clones hold around an eighth of a sample with 170,000 or so clones, about four fifths of them seen once. This chain connects TRBV7-9 to TRBJ2-2; TRBD1 agrees at 9 bases. Sequencing was performed on peripheral blood. This receptor was taken from a young man with active or convalescent COVID-19. The CDR3 is CASSWGTGKAGELFF. The CDR3 coding sequence is TGTGCCAGCAGCTGGGGGACAGGGAAGGCCGGGGAGCTGTTTTTT.